The rows below give T cell receptor beta chains drawn from one sample of a study of Ad26.COV2.S vaccination and SARS-CoV-2 variants. Sequencing was performed with immunoSEQ multiplex PCR; in TCRdb, only in-frame clones are kept and a portion is missing. The sample holds about 400,000 clones, approximately 90% seen once. The sample was peripheral blood, taken in a trial of Ad26.COV2.S vaccine versus placebo. The receptor source for this set is a person between 18 and 59 years old who received the Ad26.COV2.S COVID-19 vaccine or a placebo. Each CDR3 is given with its conserved first and last residue. The D gene is left open where the match is weak. A row's size may be missing; if present it is once, few, many or a size class.

D: NA
J: TRBJ1-5
size: NA
V: TRBV6-5
length: 14
DNA: TGTGCCAGCAGTACCAATGGGGCCTATCAGCCCCAGCATTTT
CDR3: CASSTNGAYQPQHF

D: NA
J: TRBJ1-2
size: NA
V: TRBV27
length: 14
DNA: TGTGCCAGCAGAGAAACGGACACTATAGGTGGCTACACCTTC
CDR3: CASRETDTIGGYTF

D: TRBD1
J: TRBJ1-2
size: NA
V: TRBV27
length: 16
DNA: TGTGCCAGCAGTTTATCGGGACAGGGTCTATTATATGGCTACACCTTC
CDR3: CASSLSGQGLLYGYTF

D: NA
J: TRBJ1-6
size: once
V: TRBV10-2
length: 16
DNA: TGCGCCAGCAGTGATGGGTTAAGCTCCTATAATTCACCCCTCCACTTT
CDR3: CASSDGLSSYNSPLHF

D: TRBD1
J: TRBJ1-1
size: NA
V: TRBV5-4
length: 14
DNA: TGTGCCAGCAGCGCGGACAGGGCTAACACTGAAGCTTTCTTT
CDR3: CASSADRANTEAFF

D: TRBD1
J: TRBJ2-7
size: NA
V: TRBV27
length: 19
DNA: TGTGCCAGCAGTTCCGCGGGGACAGGGTCTTGGTCTGGGATCTACGAGCAGTACTTC
CDR3: CASSSAGTGSWSGIYEQYF

D: NA
J: TRBJ1-4
size: NA
V: TRBV7-2
length: 15
DNA: TGTGCCAGCAGTCGCGTGGGCCAGGGAGTTTCAAAACTGTTTTTT
CDR3: CASSRVGQGVSKLFF

D: NA
J: TRBJ2-2
size: NA
V: TRBV6-2/TRBV6-3
length: 15
DNA: TGTGCCAGCAGTGATTGGGGGCTGGGGACCGGGGAGCTGTTTTTT
CDR3: CASSDWGLGTGELFF

D: NA
J: TRBJ1-2
size: NA
V: TRBV30
length: 14
DNA: TGTGCCTGGAGTGTGGGTGGCTCCCCCTATGGCTACACCTTC
CDR3: CAWSVGGSPYGYTF

D: TRBD1
J: TRBJ1-1
size: NA
V: TRBV2
length: 13
DNA: TGTGCCAGCAGTCAGACAGGGGACACTGAAGCTTTCTTT
CDR3: CASSQTGDTEAFF